Given below is one TCR beta chain in context. The data were obtained in a study of blood T cell repertoires in COVID-19. Study summary: Samples representing acute and convalescent COVID-19 were sourced from the United States, Italy and Spain. Sources were T cells, B-cell-depleted T cells, or PBMCs; the material itself was cDNA or gDNA.

Per the study methods: Amplification from reference gene primers served as the basis for estimated nucleated cell counts. TCRdb's table, derived via immunoSEQ multiplex PCR, lists solely in-frame clones and lacks some. V and J calls and clone size follow that table, whereas D and trimming were derived from the DNA. The table has around 65,000 clones, approximately 86% seen once. V was trimmed by 0 bases and J by 0 bases, leaving 9 bases between them. Germline assignment: CDR1 SGDLS and CDR2 YYNGEE. The CDR3 sequence is 16 residues long. The gene calls are TRBV9 and TRBJ1-4; TRBD1 is a possible D gene (6 bases). The source is a human donor in a cohort sampled during active COVID-19. Sequences were obtained from peripheral blood. CDR3 DNA: TGTGCCAGCAGCGTAGGGGACATTGCAACTAATGAAAAACTGTTTTTT. Amino acids: CASSVGDIATNEKLFF.